The sequence of this T cell receptor beta chain was determined in a study of early T cells in non-severe SARS-CoV-2 infection (dated by TCRdb to about 2021). General notes on the study: Because TCR sequencing was done on bulk RNA from unsorted whole blood, the alpha and beta chains could not be paired. General study outcomes and caveats: VDJdb matching was skewed toward anti-spike CD8 responses and likely underestimated virus-specific expansions by missing private and CD4 specificities.

This was a case-control study nested in a cohort of healthcare workers in London, UK, who had nasopharyngeal swab PCR tests and blood samples taken every week. Healthcare workers were recruited between 23 and 31 March 2020, during the week of the UK lockdown, and were followed weekly for up to roughly 15 weeks. Measured from the cysteine to the phenylalanine, the CDR3 is 15 residues long. Left in the record is the CDR3 DNA by itself, 45 bases read in frame from the first base. Taken from the germline V gene (reference sequence), the CDR1 and CDR2 loops are LNHDA and SQIVND. Relative to germline, V is 3 bases shorter and J is 4 bases shorter, with 16 bases between their ends. Receptor libraries were prepared by 5' RACE. The data were produced on a NextSeq 500. To correct for sequencing error and PCR bias, the TCR library protocol tagged individual cDNA molecules with unique molecular identifiers. Both TCR alpha and beta chains were sequenced, and tight co-correlation was observed between alpha and beta sequence abundances in each sample. Per the authors' processing: Decombinator V4 was used to annotate TCR sequences for V gene, J gene and CDR3. Expanded TCRs were defined as changing significantly between any two time points under a Poisson model with p below 0.0001. TCR abundances were normalised to the total number of TCRs sequenced per sample and were expressed as counts per million. MAIT TCRs were defined by TRAV1-2 paired with TRAJ12, TRAJ20 or TRAJ33, and iNKT TCRs by TRAV10 paired with TRAJ18. A search of VDJdb, accessed on 1 November 2021, was run for TCRs annotated to CMV, EBV and SARS-CoV-2, with TCRs annotated for multiple antigens excluded. The public reads were reanalyzed by TCRdb: fastp trimming at Q25, MiXCR alignment, in-frame beta chains only. Each CDR3 protein appears once, grouped with its most common genes and DNA. The V and J calls were determined by TCRdb, not by the authors. Within this sample are tens of thousands of distinct CDR3 sequences, with roughly 6% of them counted one time only. Approximately 3% of the sample is in the top ten clones.

As concerns this clonotype: Which antigen it targets is not known. Base qualities are not recorded, but no much larger clone differs from it by a single base.

The chain is encoded by TRBV19 joined to TRBJ2-7; TRBD1 is a weak D gene call, 6 bases matching. This clonotype was obtained from an adult who was a healthcare worker with PCR-confirmed SARS-CoV-2 infection or an uninfected control (not recorded which). The input for sequencing was whole blood, taken at baseline. The DNA sequence is given as TGTGCCAGTAGTATCATTTGGGACACCTCTTACGAGCAGTACTTC. Protein translation: CASSIIWDTSYEQYF.